The 22 T cell receptor beta chains below all came from one sample that was sequenced in a study of blood T cell repertoires in COVID-19. Clones were sequenced by immunoSEQ multiplex PCR, and TCRdb holds only the in-frame ones, with some missing. The data show about 280,000 clones, roughly nine tenths seen once. Material for sequencing was peripheral blood. The receptors stem from a woman younger than 45 with COVID-19, enrolled during active disease.

This clone was seen only once. The V call is TRBV27, the J call TRBJ1-2; TRBD1 matches at 9 bases. J gave up 6 bases and V 1 base, and 9 bases lay outside the gene matches. Germline V gene data show CDR1 as MNHEY and CDR2 as SMNVEV (reference sequence). This CDR3 spans 16 amino acids. CDR3 loop: CASSLFTPGQGDGYTF. The CDR3 DNA follows: TGTGCCAGCAGTTTATTTACTCCGGGACAGGGAGATGGCTACACCTTC.

This chain links TRBV11-2 with TRBJ2-2; the D gene is possibly TRBD1 (5 bases). The CDR3 consists of 14 residues. Trimming took 6 bases from V and 4 from J, leaving 12 bases between them. CDR1 is SGHAT, CDR2 FQNNGV, per germline. The CDR3 reads CASSRTRVTGELFF. The CDR3 nucleotides are TGTGCCAGCAGTCGCACCAGGGTCACCGGGGAGCTGTTTTTT. The full variable domain, its missing parts supplied by reference TRBV11-2 and TRBJ2-2, is EAGVAQSPRYKIIEKRQSVAFWCNPISGHATLYWYQQILGQGPKLLIQFQNNGVVDDSQLPKDRFSAERLKGVDSTLKIQPAKLEDSAVYLCASSRTRVTGELFFGEGSRLTVL.

The chain links TRBV5-8 to TRBJ1-4; 7 positions agree with TRBD1. Trimming at V came to 3 bases and at J to 10 bases, leaving 12 bases not matched to a gene. The CDR3 is 15 amino acids. CDR1 is SGHTS and CDR2 is YDEGEE in the germline V gene. The CDR3: CASSSRKTGSGKLFF. In nucleotides, the CDR3 is TGTGCCAGCAGCTCGCGAAAGACAGGGTCCGGAAAACTGTTTTTT.

This clone was seen only once. This chain uses TRBV28 with TRBJ1-2; 9 bases map to TRBD1. The ends lost 6 bases at V and 1 base at J; junction bases unmatched: 9. The CDR3 has 16 amino acids. Germline CDR1 MDHEN, CDR2 SYDVKM. This CDR3 is CASRFIQGARNYGYTF. The DNA of the CDR3 is TGTGCCAGCAGATTTATACAGGGGGCGCGTAACTATGGCTACACCTTC.

J is TRBJ2-2 and V is TRBV3-1 (or the pseudogene TRBV3-2), with a possible D match to TRBD2 (5 bases). CDR1 is LGHDT and CDR2 is YNNKEL in the germline V gene (reference sequence). Trimming took 1 base from V and 1 from J, leaving 13 bases between them. There are 17 residues in the CDR3. CDR3 sequence (DNA): TGTGCCAGCAGCCAAGTGTATGCTAGCCTGAACACCGGGGAGCTGTTTTTT. Encoded protein: CASSQVYASLNTGELFF.

With regard to this clone: Relative to the germline gene, one junction end is altered; a read error may explain this. The chain couples TRBV6-5 to TRBJ1-3; 9 positions match TRBD1. CDR3 size: 11 residues. The germline V gene encodes CDR1 MNHEY and CDR2 SVGAGI. CDR3 amino acids: CATSRTGAIYF. Here the CDR3 DNA reads TGTGCCACCAGTCGGACAGGGGCCATATATTTT.

The chain combines TRBV6-5 with TRBJ1-1; D gene ambiguous. The CDR3 is made up of 12 amino acids. V was pared by 6 bases and J by 3 bases, with 8 bases between. Germline V gene data show CDR1 as MNHEY and CDR2 as SVGAGI. CDR3 amino acids: CASRQTYTEAFF. CDR3 coding DNA: TGTGCCAGCAGGCAGACTTACACTGAAGCTTTCTTT.

This clone was seen once. The rearrangement uses TRBV6-4 and TRBJ1-2; the match to TRBD1 covers 8 bases. Germline V CDR1 and CDR2: MRHNA, SNTAGT. V lost 5 bases, J lost 2 bases, and 7 bases stayed unmatched. This CDR3 spans 15 amino acids. The CDR3 sequence: CASSLGPGGNYGYTF. CDR3 DNA sequence: TGTGCCAGCAGTTTGGGGCCAGGGGGCAACTATGGCTACACCTTC.

The chain uses TRBV12-3 or TRBV12-4 and TRBJ1-5; D not resolved. Trimming removed 3 bases at V and 4 bases at J, with 4 bases between. CDR3 length: 12 residues. CDR3 region: CASSLQNQPQHF. The CDR3 nucleotides read TGTGCCAGCAGTTTGCAGAATCAGCCCCAGCATTTT.

This clone has more than one count but fewer than ten. The CDR3 loop reads CSVKAVVRRNEKLFF. CDR3 in DNA: TGCAGCGTTAAGGCAGTGGTCCGGCGGAATGAAAAACTGTTTTTT. J is TRBJ1-4 and V is TRBV29-1; D not certain. The CDR3 has 15 amino acids. Trimming cost V 5 bases and J 5 bases, with 18 bases left between them. Germline lookup yields CDR1 SQVTM and CDR2 ANQGSEA.

The rearrangement uses TRBV21-1 and TRBJ2-1; TRBD1 is taken as the D call from the table, unchecked against the DNA. TRBV21-1 is tagged as a pseudogene. The CDR3 consists of 16 residues. The CDR3: CASSKFLRQGYNEQFF. The DNA of the CDR3 is TGTGCCAGCAGCAAATTCCTCCGACAGGGCTACAATGAGCAGTTCTTC.

The chain couples TRBV27 to TRBJ1-4, with 9 bases fitting TRBD1. The CDR3 is 15 residues long. V gave up 8 bases and J gave up 6 bases; unmatched junction bases: 10. The germline gives CDR1 MNHEY, CDR2 SMNVEV (reference sequence). Here the CDR3 reads CASGNTGGEYEKLFF. CDR3 bases: TGTGCCAGCGGAAATACAGGGGGCGAGTATGAAAAACTGTTTTTT.

The chain recombines TRBV6-5 with TRBJ2-1, with a tentative D call TRBD1 (6 bases). Looked up from germline, CDR1 is MNHEY and CDR2 is SVGAGI. This CDR3 comprises 15 residues. Trimming cost V 6 bases and J 7 bases, with 19 bases left between them. The CDR3 nucleotides read TGTGCCAGCAGGCAACAGGGCGCAGGTGGGAATGAGCAGTTCTTC. Translation gives CASRQQGAGGNEQFF.

The CDR3 DNA sequence: TGCGCCAGCAGCCAAGACGATTGGGCGGGAGAGGGCAATCAGCCCCAGCATTTT. Its translation is CASSQDDWAGEGNQPQHF. The chain has TRBV4-1 and TRBJ1-5; D is unclear. The CDR3 totals 18 residues. Deletions cut 0 bases from V and 2 bases from J, with 17 bases between. The V gene's germline CDR1 is MGHRA and CDR2 YSYEKL.

V gene TRBV18 combines with J gene TRBJ1-2; 7 bases agree with TRBD1. The CDR3 loop spans 16 amino acids. Per the germline V gene, CDR1 is KGHSH and CDR2 is LQKENI. V gave up 2 bases and J gave up 1 base; unmatched junction bases: 7. The chain's CDR3 is CASSPYTGTVNYGYTF. The CDR3 nucleotides read TGTGCCAGCTCACCATATACCGGGACAGTTAACTATGGCTACACCTTC.

This sequence joins TRBV7-6 and TRBJ1-4; no definite D call. Trimming took 2 bases from V and 7 from J, leaving 17 bases between them. Germline loops: CDR1 SGHVS, CDR2 FNYEAQ. The CDR3 consists of 16 residues. CDR3 protein: CASSLSGGVGTEKLFF. Here the CDR3 DNA reads TGTGCCAGCAGCTTAAGCGGCGGGGTGGGTACTGAAAAACTGTTTTTT.

The CDR3 reads CATKGEFYGYTF. The CDR3 nucleotides read TGTGCCACTAAAGGGGAATTCTATGGCTACACCTTC. The chain links TRBV21-1 to TRBJ1-2; the DNA was not used to check the table's D call, TRBD1. TRBV21-1 is a recognized pseudogene. This CDR3 has 12 amino acids.

The chain has TRBV6-5 and TRBJ2-2; weak D call: TRBD2 (7 bases). Deletions cut 7 bases from V and 5 bases from J, with 17 bases between. CDR3 length equals 15 residues. CDR1 MNHEY and CDR2 SVGAGI come from the germline V gene. The CDR3 loop reads CASMVSRGGTGELFF. The CDR3 DNA sequence: TGTGCCAGCATGGTTTCGAGGGGGGGAACCGGGGAGCTGTTTTTT.

The V call is TRBV7-9, the J call TRBJ2-1, with TRBD1 matching over 8 bases. This CDR3 region has 16 residues. The ends lost 3 bases at V and 5 bases at J; junction bases unmatched: 9. Per the germline V gene, CDR1 is SEHNR and CDR2 is FQNEAQ (reference sequence). CDR3 DNA: TGTGCCAGCAGCTTTTGGACAGGGTACGGGAACAATGAGCAGTTCTTC. Translated, it gives CASSFWTGYGNNEQFF.

V usage is TRBV6-5 and J usage is TRBJ2-3, with D unresolved. Germline CDR1 reads MNHEY; CDR2 reads SVGAGI. The CDR3 sequence is 13 residues long. Trimming stripped 8 bases from V and 6 bases from J, with 15 bases between. The CDR3 bases are TGTGCCAGCTCCATCGGGTTTTCGGATACGCAGTATTTT. This sequence encodes CASSIGFSDTQYF.

This clone appeared a few times. This rearrangement joins TRBV5-1 to TRBJ2-1, with D uncertain. Between the trimmed V and J ends, which lost 2 bases and 6 bases, there was a span of 12 bases. Germline CDR1 reads SGHRS; CDR2 reads YFSETQ. The CDR3 runs 14 residues. Written as DNA, the CDR3 is TGCGCCAGCAGCTTATCTCTACAGCTCAATGAGCAGTTCTTC. Amino acid sequence: CASSLSLQLNEQFF.

The rearrangement links TRBV28 to TRBJ1-2; no clear D gene. Trimming took 3 bases from V and 4 from J, leaving 9 bases between them. This CDR3 has 13 amino acids. Looked up from germline, CDR1 is MDHEN and CDR2 is SYDVKM. CDR3 DNA sequence: TGTGCCAGCAGTTTCTCCAGATCCTATGGCTACACCTTC. This sequence encodes CASSFSRSYGYTF.